This TCR beta chain originates from a study of spatial heterogeneity in lung cancer. This sample's time point: sample taken at primary tumor resection. Donation came from about 72 patients with untreated early-stage non-small cell lung cancer. Unsorted whole RNA from tumor, nontumor lung or frozen PBMC underwent sequencing. TCRdb re-derived calls from the 5' RACE reads in MiXCR, one entry per CDR3 protein. The table includes about 48,000 distinct CDR3 sequences, roughly 5.7% detected once. This clonotype turned up a few times. V lost 4 bases and J 1 base, leaving 11 bases between the germline ends. Germline CDR1 SGHRS, CDR2 YFSETQ. This CDR3 is 14 amino acids long.

The sequencing here drew on PBMCs, taken at surgery. The chain employs TRBV5-1 and TRBJ1-1, with D possibly matching TRBD1 (6 bases). The TCR sequence derives from a male donor with early-stage non-small cell lung cancer. The CDR3 bases are TGCGCCAGCAGCCGGGGGGACACGAACACTGAAGCTTTCTTT. This gives the protein CASSRGDTNTEAFF.